This is a list of T cell receptor beta chains from one sample in a study of blood T cell repertoires in COVID-19. Sequenced by immunoSEQ multiplex PCR; TCRdb stores in-frame clones only, minus some. This sample yields over 200,000 clones, of which roughly 84% are seen a single time; around 4% belongs to the top ten. The specimen was peripheral blood. These TCRs come from a man aged 50 or older with active or convalescent COVID-19. Both conserved end residues are part of each CDR3.

TRBV7-9	TRBJ1-2	CASSSETGGRDYGYTF
TRBV6-5	TRBJ1-2	CASRPVWDSNYGYTF
TRBV6-2/TRBV6-3	TRBJ1-5	CASSQDRGAGPQHF
TRBV3-1/TRBV3-2	TRBJ1-5	CASSQDTGLQPQHF
TRBV5-1	TRBJ2-6	CASTPNSGANVLTF
TRBV4-1	TRBJ1-5	CASSQGQVGNQPQHF
TRBV19	TRBJ1-6	CASSIVMGTGYPLHF
TRBV28	TRBJ2-2	CATTGANTGELFF
TRBV28	TRBJ1-2	CASSLIGGAFGYTF
TRBV7-2	TRBJ2-3	CASSLARGSIRDTQYF
TRBV7-2	TRBJ1-2	CASSPAGDYGYTF
TRBV29-1	TRBJ2-1	CSVDRQGYEQFF
TRBV9	TRBJ2-3	CASSHLGAGSTDTQYF
TRBV27	TRBJ1-3	CASSTRQSGNTIYF
TRBV5-1	TRBJ1-3	CASSSPSGNTIYF
TRBV6-1	TRBJ2-6	CASSGPGTAFSGANVLTF
TRBV5-5	TRBJ2-3	CASSLRSGSDTQYF
TRBV4-3	TRBJ2-7	CASSQELLRDEQYF
TRBV5-1	TRBJ1-2	CASSPSDTLYGYTF
TRBV23-1	TRBJ2-3	CASSHSLDTQYF
TRBV4-2	TRBJ1-5	CASSQDRDQPQHF
TRBV7-2	TRBJ2-2	CASRGASPNTGELFF
TRBV27	TRBJ2-7	CASSERHSYEQYF
TRBV2	TRBJ1-1	CASRRPTGIVNTEAFF
TRBV28	TRBJ2-2	CASSKAGGIGELFF
TRBV5-1	TRBJ2-7	CASSRQGGPYEQYF
TRBV3-1/TRBV3-2	TRBJ2-3	CASSQEFSGGVDTQYF
TRBV9	TRBJ2-7	CASSKGQDTYEQYF
TRBV7-9	TRBJ1-2	CASSLVPMTARSNYGYTF
TRBV29-1	TRBJ1-2	CSVEEQRAPNYGYTF
TRBV2	TRBJ1-2	CASSEGQGNNYGYTF
TRBV5-1	TRBJ2-3	CASSARGDLFTDTQYF
TRBV10-3	TRBJ1-4	CATQDRENEKLFF
TRBV5-5	TRBJ2-4	CASSSGVGVAKNIQYF
TRBV14	TRBJ2-1	CASSHPHSYNEQFF
TRBV4-2	TRBJ2-3	CASSRIAPSGGPDTQYF